The 27 T cell receptor beta chains below were found in one sample sequenced in a study of T cell responses to AZD1222 COVID-19 vaccine listed by TCRdb under 2021. The library was made by the immunoSEQ multiplex PCR assay. Drawn from immuneACCESS, this table holds only the in-frame rearrangements with V and J called that TCRdb kept. Clones are partly lost; checked studies trace under half to an unresolved V gene and leave the rest unexplained. The sample table shows about 150,000 clones, and about nine tenths are seen once. Together, the top ten hold roughly 3.1% of the sample. Sample time point, as interpreted from the label and publication: baseline before first vaccination. The sequenced sample was peripheral blood, obtained on day 0 of AZD1222 vaccination. The receptors come from an adult in good health.

CDR3 sequence (DNA): TGTGCCAGCCTCCCGGGGCGGGGGGCGGAGGAGACCCAGTACTTC. The encoded protein is CASLPGRGAEETQYF. The chain has TRBV11-3 and TRBJ2-5, with 8 bases aligning to TRBD2. The CDR3 totals 15 residues. The J segment lost 5 bases and the V segment lost 8 bases, leaving 13 bases of the junction unmatched. The germline V gene encodes CDR1 SGHNT and CDR2 YENEEA.

This clone was seen a single time. The chain combines TRBV13 with TRBJ1-5, with D unresolved. This CDR3 contains 14 residues. V was cut by 4 bases and J by 3 bases, with 10 bases left in between. CDR1 is PRHDT, CDR2 FYEKMQ, per germline (reference sequence). CDR3 amino acids: CASSSGRNNQPQHF. The CDR3 bases are TGTGCCAGCAGCTCTGGACGGAACAATCAGCCCCAGCATTTT.

V is TRBV7-8 and J is TRBJ2-7, with D unresolved. The CDR3 contains 12 residues. V was trimmed by 1 base and J by 4 bases, leaving 5 bases between them. Germline V lookup: CDR1 SGHVS, CDR2 FQNEAQ. In DNA, the CDR3 is TGTGCCAGCAGCTTAGTTTCGTACGAGCAGTACTTC. It encodes CASSLVSYEQYF.

This sequence joins TRBV19 and TRBJ2-7, with 9 bases aligning to TRBD1. Germline CDR1 reads LNHDA; CDR2 reads SQIVND (reference sequence). The trim removed 4 bases at V and 0 bases at J, leaving 4 bases unmatched. The CDR3 contains 15 residues. The CDR3 DNA follows: TGTGCCAGTAGTAGTGACAGGGGGAGCTCCTACGAGCAGTACTTC. It codes for CASSSDRGSSYEQYF.

The chain combines TRBV6-5 with TRBJ1-2; no definite D call. CDR3 size: 13 residues. Between the trimmed V and J ends, which lost 7 bases and 7 bases, there was a span of 16 bases. From germline, CDR1 is MNHEY and CDR2 SVGAGI. In DNA, the CDR3 is TGTGCCAGCAAACTCGGACTATCGCCTGGCTACACCTTC. Its translation: CASKLGLSPGYTF.

For this clone: Other DNA sequences in this specimen translate into the identical CDR3. This chain uses TRBV5-4 with TRBJ2-5; D is perhaps TRBD2 (5 bases). Deletions cut 5 bases from V and 2 bases from J, with 7 bases between. CDR3 length equals 12 residues. The germline V gene encodes CDR1 SGHNT and CDR2 YYREEE (reference sequence). CDR3 sequence (DNA): TGTGCCAGCAGTCGAGGGCAAGAGACCCAGTACTTC. Encoded protein: CASSRGQETQYF.

V and J are TRBV14 and TRBJ2-5; TRBD1 matches at 11 bases. Germline assignment: CDR1 SGHDN and CDR2 FVKESK. V dropped 4 bases and J dropped 5; count of bases not matched to a gene: 3. The CDR3 is 14 residues long. CDR3 protein: CASSPDRGRETQYF. CDR3 DNA sequence: TGTGCCAGCAGCCCGGACAGGGGGCGCGAGACCCAGTACTTC.

The CDR3 sequence: CASSPGATNEKLFF. The CDR3, as DNA: TGTGCCAGCAGCCCAGGGGCAACTAATGAAAAACTGTTTTTT. This sequence joins TRBV5-4 and TRBJ1-4, with D perhaps TRBD1 (6 bases). V dropped 4 bases and J dropped 0 bases, with 7 bases sitting between them. In germline, CDR1 is SGHNT, CDR2 YYREEE (reference sequence). This CDR3 has 14 amino acids.

V gene TRBV7-9 combines with J gene TRBJ2-5; tentative D call: TRBD1 (5 bases). The V end lost 5 bases, the J end lost 3 bases, and 13 bases lay between the germline ends. The CDR3 length is 14 residues. CDR1 and CDR2 from the germline V gene are SEHNR and FQNEAQ (reference sequence). The CDR3 loop is CASSPTWGEETQYF. CDR3 coding DNA: TGTGCCAGCAGCCCCACGTGGGGCGAAGAGACCCAGTACTTC.

The chain uses TRBV9 and TRBJ1-2; D may be TRBD1 (6 bases). The V end was cut by 3 bases, the J end by 6 bases, with 12 bases between. The CDR3 extends over 13 amino acids. Germline-derived CDR1 and CDR2 are SGDLS and YYNGEE. The CDR3 DNA is TGTGCCAGCAGCGGTGTGGGGGGGCATGGCTACACCTTC. It specifies CASSGVGGHGYTF.

The rearrangement uses TRBV9 and TRBJ1-1, with 7 nucleotides matching TRBD1. The trim removed 0 bases at V and 3 bases at J, leaving 11 bases unmatched. The CDR3 loop spans 17 amino acids. The V gene's germline CDR1 is SGDLS and CDR2 YYNGEE. In nucleotides, the CDR3 is TGTGCCAGCAGCGTAGGTCCCCTGGGACAGTACGACACTGAAGCTTTCTTT. It is translated as CASSVGPLGQYDTEAFF. Full variable domain (remainder filled in from reference TRBV9 and TRBJ1-1): DSGVTQTPKHLITATGQRVTLRCSPRSGDLSVYWYQQSLDQGLQFLIQYYNGEERAKGNILERFSAQQFPDLHSELNLSSLELGDSALYFCASSVGPLGQYDTEAFFGQGTRLTVV.

CDR3 amino acids: CASSLDGERSEKLFF. CDR3 sequence (DNA): TGCGCCAGCAGCTTGGATGGGGAGAGGAGTGAAAAACTGTTTTTT. This rearrangement joins TRBV5-1 to TRBJ1-4; D is uncertain. V was shortened by 0 bases and J by 7 bases, with 13 bases between the two germline ends. Per germline, CDR1 SGHRS and CDR2 YFSETQ. CDR3 length: 15 residues.

Here the CDR3 reads CASSLAGGNEKLFF. In DNA, the CDR3 is TGTGCCAGCAGCTTAGCTGGGGGGAATGAAAAACTGTTTTTT. The chain joins TRBV13 to TRBJ1-4; possibly TRBD1 for D (5 bases). From germline, CDR1 is PRHDT and CDR2 FYEKMQ (reference sequence). With 1 base removed from V and 5 bases from J, the gap between germline ends came to 8 bases. This CDR3 is 14 amino acids long.

The rearrangement joins TRBV11-2 to TRBJ1-2; D remains unclear. CDR1 and CDR2 (germline): SGHAT, FQNNGV. The CDR3 is 15 residues long. Trimming shortened V by 2 bases and J by 4 bases, and 14 bases separated the two germline ends. The CDR3 DNA reads as TGTGCCAGCAGCTTACGCCCTGATGAGGTCTATGGCTACACCTTC. Amino acids: CASSLRPDEVYGYTF.

There are a few counts of this clone. The rearrangement uses TRBV11-2 and TRBJ2-7; D might be TRBD1 or TRBD2, each matching 6 bases. The CDR3 spans 14 residues. Germline CDR1 SGHAT, CDR2 FQNNGV. Trimming took 6 bases from V and 3 from J, leaving 15 bases between them. The CDR3, as DNA: TGTGCCAGCAGGGTAGGAGGGGGGTACTACGAGCAGTACTTC. It encodes CASRVGGGYYEQYF. The whole variable domain, remainder taken from reference TRBV11-2 and TRBJ2-7, is EAGVAQSPRYKIIEKRQSVAFWCNPISGHATLYWYQQILGQGPKLLIQFQNNGVVDDSQLPKDRFSAERLKGVDSTLKIQPAKLEDSAVYLCASRVGGGYYEQYFGPGTRLTVT.

The chain recombines TRBV5-4 with TRBJ2-7; TRBD1 is a possible D gene (6 bases). CDR3 size: 15 residues. The V end was cut by 3 bases, the J end by 0 bases, with 13 bases between. Germline V CDR1 and CDR2: SGHNT, YYREEE (reference sequence). The CDR3 sequence: CASSSPTDSSYEQYF. CDR3 coding DNA: TGTGCCAGCAGCTCACCTACGGACAGCTCCTACGAGCAGTACTTC.

This chain connects TRBV5-1 to TRBJ2-5; the match to TRBD2 covers 7 bases. V lost 3 bases, J lost 7 bases, and 3 bases stayed unmatched. CDR3 length: 12 amino acids. Germline CDR1 is SGHRS and CDR2 is YFSETQ. The CDR3 loop is CASSSPGGTQYF. CDR3 DNA: TGCGCCAGCAGCTCCCCGGGGGGGACCCAGTACTTC.

This clone was counted a single time. The V gene is TRBV7-3, the J gene TRBJ2-1; possible D gene TRBD2, 7 bases. The germline V and J ends were trimmed by 8 bases and 5 bases, with 16 bases remaining between them. In germline, CDR1 is SGHTA, CDR2 FQGTGA. The CDR3 sequence is 14 residues long. CDR3 in DNA: TGTGCCAGCCGTGAGGGGGGGCCCCACAATGAGCAGTTCTTC. Protein product: CASREGGPHNEQFF.

This clone was observed once. The chain couples TRBV4-3 to TRBJ2-7, with 7 positions matching TRBD1. The V segment lost 3 bases and the J segment 2 bases; nucleotides outside the gene matches: 13. The CDR3 is 17 amino acids. From germline, CDR1 is LGHNA and CDR2 YSLEER. This CDR3 is CASSQYVSAGGTYEQYF. The CDR3 DNA reads as TGCGCCAGCAGCCAGTACGTATCAGCAGGGGGTACCTACGAGCAGTACTTC.

The rearrangement joins TRBV7-8 to TRBJ1-3; no firm D call. CDR1 and CDR2 (germline): SGHVS, FQNEAQ. The CDR3 extends over 15 amino acids. The ends were cut back, 1 base at V and 1 base at J, with 8 bases in the middle. The CDR3 DNA reads TGTGCCAGCAGCTTAGGCGGGAATTCTGGAAACACCATATATTTT. This encodes CASSLGGNSGNTIYF.

This clone is a singleton in its sample. The V call is TRBV30, the J call TRBJ2-7, with D perhaps matching TRBD1 or TRBD2 (5 bases each). Germline lookup yields CDR1 GTSNPN and CDR2 SVGIG (reference sequence). The CDR3 totals 12 residues. V was trimmed by 4 bases and J by 0 bases, leaving 7 bases between them. As DNA, the CDR3 is TGTGCCTGGACAGGGAGCTCCTACGAGCAGTACTTC. Its protein is CAWTGSSYEQYF.

This clone is a singleton in its sample. The chain joins TRBV29-1 to TRBJ2-4; no definite D call. V was pared by 7 bases and J by 3 bases, with 16 bases between. There are 14 residues in the CDR3. Germline V gene data show CDR1 as SQVTM and CDR2 as ANQGSEA. The CDR3 loop reads CSGYKDNVKNIQYF. CDR3 nucleotides: TGCAGCGGGTACAAGGATAACGTCAAAAACATTCAGTACTTC.

The chain joins TRBV2 to TRBJ2-3; 10 nucleotides line up with TRBD1. The J segment lost 4 bases and the V segment lost 5 bases, leaving 9 bases of the junction unmatched. The CDR3 runs 16 residues. The germline V gene has CDR1 SNHLY and CDR2 FYNNEI. DNA for the CDR3: TGTGCCAGCAGTCTCGACAGGGGGCGCGTCGCAGATACGCAGTATTTT. Translating it yields CASSLDRGRVADTQYF.

This rearrangement joins TRBV4-2 to TRBJ2-3, with D possibly matching TRBD2 (6 bases). Germline CDR1 reads LGHNA; CDR2 reads YNFKEQ. Trimming stripped 5 bases from V and 6 bases from J, with 15 bases between. The CDR3 consists of 14 residues. CDR3 protein: CASSSGTVLDTQYF. The CDR3 DNA is TGTGCCAGCAGCTCTGGGACTGTGTTGGATACGCAGTATTTT.

V gene TRBV2 combines with J gene TRBJ1-1; possible D gene TRBD1, 6 bases. The length of the CDR3 is 14 residues. Germline V gives CDR1 SNHLY, CDR2 FYNNEI. Trimming pared 5 bases from V and 0 bases from J, leaving 10 bases between. CDR3 coding DNA: TGTGCCAGCAGTCACAGGGAAATGAACACTGAAGCTTTCTTT. Protein: CASSHREMNTEAFF. Looking up the rest from reference TRBV2 and TRBJ1-1 gives the full variable domain: EPEVTQTPSHQVTQMGQEVILRCVPISNHLYFYWYRQILGQKVEFLVSFYNNEISEKSEIFDDQFSVERPDGSNFTLKIRSTKLEDSAMYFCASSHREMNTEAFFGQGTRLTVV.

This clone has a single count. For the CDR3, the DNA is TGTGCCAGCAGTGAGGGGAACTATATGGGCTATGGCTACACCTTC. Encoded protein: CASSEGNYMGYGYTF. The gene calls are TRBV6-1 and TRBJ1-2; D uncertain. Germline V lookup: CDR1 MNHNS, CDR2 SASEGT. V was shortened by 3 bases and J by 4 bases, with 15 bases between the two germline ends. The CDR3 contains 15 residues.

V is TRBV14 and J is TRBJ2-4; D is ambiguous. This CDR3 region has 16 residues. Germline CDR1 and CDR2: SGHDN and FVKESK. V lost 4 bases, J lost 0 bases, and 13 bases lay in between. CDR3 bases: TGTGCCAGCAGCCCTAAGACACGAGAAGCCAAAAACATTCAGTACTTC. As protein: CASSPKTREAKNIQYF.